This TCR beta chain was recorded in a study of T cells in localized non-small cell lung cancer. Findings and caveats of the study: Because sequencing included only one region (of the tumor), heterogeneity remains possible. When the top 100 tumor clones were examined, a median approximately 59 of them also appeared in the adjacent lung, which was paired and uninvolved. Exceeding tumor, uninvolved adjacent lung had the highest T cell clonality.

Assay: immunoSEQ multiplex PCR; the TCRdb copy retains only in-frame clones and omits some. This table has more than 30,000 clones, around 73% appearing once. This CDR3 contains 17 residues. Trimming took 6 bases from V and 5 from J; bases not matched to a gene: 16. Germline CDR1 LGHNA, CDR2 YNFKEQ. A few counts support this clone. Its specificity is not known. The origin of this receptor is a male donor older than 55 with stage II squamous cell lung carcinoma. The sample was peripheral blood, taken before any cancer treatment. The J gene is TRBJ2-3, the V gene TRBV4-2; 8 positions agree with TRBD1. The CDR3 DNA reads TGTGCCAGCAGTCCAGGGGGCAGGGGGCGGTCAGGAGATACGCAGTATTTT. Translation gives CASSPGGRGRSGDTQYF.